This T cell receptor (beta chain) appears in the sequencing data of a study of blood T cell repertoires in COVID-19. About the research overall: The study drew acute and convalescent COVID-19 samples from the United States, Italy and Spain. PBMCs, B-cell-depleted T cells, or T cells provided the cDNA or gDNA that made up the material.

CDR1 MNHEY and CDR2 SMNVEV come from the germline V gene (reference sequence). The CDR3 spans 14 residues. Trimming left V 0 bases short and J 8 bases short, with 10 bases between. Under the authors' procedure: Amplification with reference gene primers provided the estimates of nucleated cell counts. Sequencing was performed with immunoSEQ multiplex PCR; in TCRdb, only in-frame clones are kept and a portion is missing. Clone size and the V and J calls come from that table; the DNA yielded D and trimming. This table holds roughly 41,000 clones, nearly 90% found once. The chain combines TRBV27 with TRBJ1-4; D unclear. The source of this sequence is a man aged 55 to 69 with acute or convalescent COVID-19. The sample was peripheral blood. This chain's CDR3 is CASSLSYEGEKLFF. CDR3 DNA: TGTGCCAGCAGTTTATCGTATGAGGGAGAAAAACTGTTTTTT.